A single T cell receptor (beta chain) is shown here with its context. The sample comes from a study of blood T cell repertoires in COVID-19. Study-wide background: PBMCs, B-cell-depleted T cells, or T cells were the source of the cDNA or gDNA that made up the material.

The CDR3 sequence is 11 residues long. V lost 6 bases, J lost 4 bases, and 7 bases lay in between. Germline V gene data show CDR1 as WNHNN and CDR2 as SYGVQD (reference sequence). Data came from immunoSEQ multiplex PCR; TCRdb stores just in-frame clones and leaves some out. The table shows a few hundred thousand clones, with 85% to 90% occurring only once. The rearrangement links TRBV10-1 to TRBJ2-7; D may be TRBD2 (5 bases). This sequence originates from a woman in her fifties or sixties with acute COVID-19. The sample taken for sequencing was PBMCs or T cells enriched from blood (not recorded which). This CDR3 is CASRGEYEQYF. DNA of the CDR3: TGCGCCAGCAGGGGAGAGTACGAGCAGTACTTC.